These 7 T cell receptor beta chains share one sample of origin, sequenced in a study of shared clonotypes between healthy human individuals. Clones were read by immunoSEQ multiplex PCR, and TCRdb kept only the in-frame ones, dropping some. Of approximately 2,000,000 clones listed, 85% to 95% are singletons. Sequencing used naive CD4+ T cells from PBMCs. The subset here: CD45RA+ positively selected. The receptors here all came from a man between 18 and 29 years old in good health. Some clones in this sample may be carry-over from other donors' samples.

Of note for this clone: Additional DNA sequences in this sample encode the identical CDR3. This sequence joins TRBV6-1 and TRBJ2-1; TRBD2 matches at 7 bases. The CDR3 loop spans 13 amino acids. V lost 7 bases and J lost 2; bases outside the gene matches: 2. From germline, CDR1 is MNHNS and CDR2 SASEGT. The CDR3 loop reads CASTGGPYNEQFF. DNA for the CDR3: TGTGCCAGCACGGGAGGACCCTACAATGAGCAGTTCTTC.

The chain has TRBV11-3 and TRBJ2-5; D is unclear. V was trimmed by 2 bases and J by 0 bases, leaving 7 bases between them. CDR1 and CDR2 (germline): SGHNT, YENEEA. This CDR3 contains 14 residues. The DNA of the CDR3 is TGTGCCAGCAGCTTATCCGGGTACCAAGAGACCCAGTACTTC. Amino acid sequence: CASSLSGYQETQYF.

The chain recombines TRBV5-1 with TRBJ2-5; possibly TRBD2 for D (6 bases). V lost 0 bases and J lost 0, with 12 bases in between. Germline V gene lookup returns CDR1 SGHRS and CDR2 YFSETQ. This CDR3 region has 16 residues. The CDR3 DNA reads TGCGCCAGCAGCTTGGGGGGTAGCGGCAACCAAGAGACCCAGTACTTC. Encoded protein: CASSLGGSGNQETQYF.

The rearrangement joins TRBV19 to TRBJ2-5; D is uncertain. CDR1 is LNHDA, CDR2 SQIVND, per germline (reference sequence). Trimming stripped 1 base from V and 5 bases from J, with 5 bases between. The CDR3 runs to 12 residues. Here the CDR3 DNA reads TGTGCCAGTAGTATAGGAGCGGAGACCCAGTACTTC. The encoded protein is CASSIGAETQYF.

V gene TRBV7-9 combines with J gene TRBJ2-3, with D unresolved. Trimming stripped 8 bases from V and 5 bases from J, with 11 bases between. The CDR3 is 12 amino acids. CDR1 is SEHNR and CDR2 is FQNEAQ in the germline V gene (reference sequence). This CDR3 reads CASGLGQDTQYF. The CDR3 nucleotides read TGTGCCAGCGGTTTAGGGCAAGATACGCAGTATTTT.

The chain couples TRBV18 to TRBJ2-7, with D perhaps TRBD1 or TRBD2 (5 bases each). The CDR3 runs 13 residues. Germline CDR1 reads KGHSH; CDR2 reads LQKENI. The germline V and J ends were trimmed by 3 bases and 7 bases, with 13 bases remaining between them. CDR3 nucleotides: TGTGCCAGCTCACCCCCCGGGGCCCTAGAGCAGTACTTC. Encoded protein: CASSPPGALEQYF.

The chain has TRBV20-1 and TRBJ1-1; D is unresolved. The CDR3 has 11 residues. Germline assignment: CDR1 DFQATT and CDR2 SNEGSKA (reference sequence). The germline V and J ends were trimmed by 5 bases and 7 bases, with 11 bases remaining between them. CDR3 region: CSAYVTVEAFF. Written as DNA, the CDR3 is TGCAGTGCTTATGTTACAGTTGAAGCTTTCTTT.